This T cell receptor (beta chain) was found in a study of Ad26.COV2.S vaccination and SARS-CoV-2 variants. Study-level background: Of the COV1001 trial arms, the Ad26.COV2.S arm included the donor. Ad26.COV2.S was injected intramuscularly once or twice, 56 days apart.

Described treatment: over 15 received Ad26.COV2.S at low or high dose, single or two shots; about 5 received placebo; per-sample allocation not given. All samples were drawn on day 63, counting from the first vaccine or placebo injection. The method was immunoSEQ multiplex PCR; TCRdb's version includes in-frame clones alone and lacks a portion of them. The table shows 410,000 or so clones, with approximately 90% occurring only once. Turning to this clone: Its antigen remains unidentified.

The CDR3 loop spans 16 amino acids. The V gene's germline CDR1 is SSHAT and CDR2 FNYEAQ (reference sequence). The J segment lost 2 bases and the V segment lost 5 bases, leaving 7 bases of the junction unmatched. Points from the study as a whole: It is possible that the TCR breadth and depth analyses underestimated the total T cell responses.

The V and J genes are TRBV7-7 and TRBJ2-3; 10 bases map to TRBD2. This clonotype was sampled from a person between 18 and 60 years old who received the Ad26.COV2.S COVID-19 vaccine or a placebo. The sequenced sample was peripheral blood, obtained in a trial of Ad26.COV2.S vaccine versus placebo. The CDR3 nucleotides read TGTGCCAGCAGCCCCCAGGGACTAGCGAACACAGATACGCAGTATTTT. Residues: CASSPQGLANTDTQYF.